The 2 T cell receptor beta chains listed next were all sequenced from one sample in a study of cytomegalovirus exposure and HLA in healthy donors. Primers included in the PCR were 60 Vbeta and 13 Jbeta primers. The assay was immunoSEQ multiplex PCR, and TCRdb's table has in-frame clones only and misses some. In the table there are about 91,000 clones, more than 75% of which are singletons. The source material was PBMCs. Receptors originate from a man younger than 45 in good health and CMV-seropositive.

The chain employs TRBV7-2 and TRBJ1-3; D might be TRBD1 (6 bases). The CDR3 length is 15 residues. The ends were cut back, 8 bases at V and 3 bases at J, with 17 bases in the middle. CDR1 and CDR2 (germline): SGHTA, FQGNSA. The CDR3 region is CASREGGANGNTIYF. The CDR3 DNA reads as TGTGCCAGCCGGGAAGGGGGGGCCAATGGAAACACCATATATTTT.

The genes are TRBV9 and TRBJ2-1, with 12 bases fitting TRBD2. With V trimmed by 4 bases and J by 2 bases, 7 bases remained unmatched. Germline CDR1 reads SGDLS; CDR2 reads YYNGEE. The CDR3 sequence is 17 residues long. The CDR3 DNA reads as TGTGCCAGCAGCCCCAGGACTAGCGGGATCACCTACAATGAGCAGTTCTTC. Its protein product is CASSPRTSGITYNEQFF.